This T cell receptor beta chain derives from a study of prognosis after radiotherapy for stage I lung cancer. Study background: Nobody among the patients got concurrent therapy with stereotactic body radiotherapy.

By sample share, this clonotype is medium-sized (0.01 to 0.1%). Its matching antigen is unknown. Researchers used two-round multiplex PCR to amplify TCR beta CDR3 starting from genomic DNA. Amplification during the initial PCR round employed primers specific to each TRBV and TRBJ gene. TCRdb re-derived calls from the multiplex PCR reads in MiXCR, one entry per CDR3 protein. The table lists 20,000 or so distinct CDR3 sequences, around 24% of them singletons. CDR3 length: 17 amino acids. Trimming removed 4 bases at V and 0 bases at J, with 16 bases between. Germline assignment: CDR1 SGHTA and CDR2 FQGNSA. Findings of the study overall: Some TCR clones were expanded. Whether these clones were tumor-specific was not determined. Reports indicated that TRBV and TRBJ gene usage differed between patients with and without metastases, including differences in nine V and a couple of J genes after SBRT.

This material consisted of PBMCs, taken before or after stereotactic body radiation therapy (not recorded which). V and J are TRBV7-2 and TRBJ2-1, with D perhaps TRBD2 (6 bases). This TCR was sampled from a donor at least 50 years old with non-small cell lung cancer. The CDR3 loop is CASSSGWGTGSYNEQFF. In DNA, the CDR3 is TGTGCCAGCAGCTCAGGTTGGGGGACTGGCTCCTACAATGAGCAGTTCTTC.